These T cell receptor beta chains were read from a single sample in a study of neurological immune-mediated disorders. TCRdb reprocessed the 5' RACE reads with MiXCR, giving one entry per CDR3 protein. The sample includes more than 15,000 distinct CDR3 sequences, roughly 3.2% of them seen just once. The sequenced material came from CD8+ T cells from blood. These TCRs come from a woman in her thirties or forties in good health. The CDR3 runs from the conserved cysteine through the conserved F or W. A D gene is named only where the DNA matches it firmly.

d_call j_call v_call cdr3_aa
. TRBJ2-7 TRBV7-2 CASSLGDSSYEQYF
. TRBJ2-1 TRBV7-3 CASSYEVGSYNEQFF
. TRBJ2-7 TRBV4-2 CASSQHQDTSSYEQYF
TRBD2 TRBJ2-1 TRBV12-3/TRBV12-4 CASSLNLAGWSEQFF
. TRBJ2-1 TRBV14 CASSQDDLGGQISNEQFF
. TRBJ1-2 TRBV29-1 CSVDMGGEGYGYTF
. TRBJ2-1 TRBV7-2 CASSLETYNEQFF
. TRBJ2-6 TRBV29-1 CSATQGSGANVLTF
. TRBJ1-1 TRBV6-6 CASSAQEEGTEAFF
TRBD2 TRBJ2-1 TRBV5-1 CASSPGLAGPSYNEQFF
. TRBJ2-4 TRBV14 CASSPSGSGGRRNQYF
. TRBJ2-1 TRBV27 CASSFAPYNEQFF
. TRBJ2-7 TRBV12-3/TRBV12-4 CASSLGPLRDGASEQYF
TRBD1 TRBJ1-1 TRBV19 CASSILQGGEAFF
. TRBJ2-3 TRBV10-3 CAISESSLLSSTDTQYF
TRBD2 TRBJ2-1 TRBV6-4 CASRRLAGGSDEQFF
TRBD2 TRBJ2-1 TRBV29-1 CSVIAGGPFAEQFF
. TRBJ2-5 TRBV14 CASSQWGRETQYF
TRBD1 TRBJ2-3 TRBV20-1 CSASLGTAYLDTQYF
. TRBJ2-2 TRBV20-1 CSARVGGGDTGELFF
. TRBJ2-5 TRBV7-9 CASSQTILGTEETQYF
. TRBJ2-1 TRBV5-5 CASSSTGNPYNEQFF
. TRBJ2-4 TRBV4-1 CASSQADRVVDIQYF
. TRBJ2-7 TRBV4-1 CASSPLRGSDYDTYEQYF
TRBD1 TRBJ2-5 TRBV5-6 CASSFLQGDRETQYF
TRBD2 TRBJ2-1 TRBV7-2 CASSSGAGGFNEQFF
TRBD2 TRBJ2-1 TRBV28 CASSLTGLAGLYNEQFF
TRBD2 TRBJ2-3 TRBV7-6 CASSLSGSGTDTQYF
. TRBJ2-3 TRBV25-1 CASSDADTQYF
TRBD1 TRBJ2-7 TRBV10-3 CAISTGQGPHEQYF
. TRBJ1-2 TRBV27 CASSWGPDYGYTF
. TRBJ2-5 TRBV20-1 CSARQETQYF
TRBD2 TRBJ2-3 TRBV3-1 CASSPSGRATDTQYF
. TRBJ1-1 TRBV7-8 CASSIGQLNTEAFF
. TRBJ2-7 TRBV28 CASSPVPYEQYF
TRBD1 TRBJ2-1 TRBV5-1 CASGHRGLAEGYNEQFF
. TRBJ2-1 TRBV4-1 CASSQVSGPRRDEQFF
TRBD2 TRBJ2-3 TRBV10-2 CATKRELGDTQYF
TRBD1 TRBJ1-4 TRBV4-1 CASSQAPGQGLEKLFF
TRBD1 TRBJ1-5 TRBV6-1 CASSDPPGTGDPPQHF
TRBD1 TRBJ2-1 TRBV28 CASSSNTDRRNNEQFF
. TRBJ2-2 TRBV6-4 CASSHPGELFF
TRBD2 TRBJ2-1 TRBV6-5 CASSLLAGDYNEQFF
. TRBJ2-5 TRBV4-2 CASSTRQLQETQYF
. TRBJ2-5 TRBV27 CASSLSGLTPQETQYF
. TRBJ1-2 TRBV5-6 CASSTGRLDHYGYTF
. TRBJ1-1 TRBV29-1 CSVLPGTNTEAFF